The TCR beta chain under discussion was sequenced for a study of regulatory T cells in long-lasting Graves disease. The CDR3 loop spans 15 amino acids. Germline V gives CDR1 SGHVS, CDR2 FQNEAQ. V dropped 5 bases and J dropped 8 bases, with 21 bases sitting between them. This clonotype was found many times. CDR3 regions were amplified by Arm-PCR using iRepertoire HTBI primers to build TCR beta libraries. TCRdb processed the multiplex PCR reads anew with MiXCR; each CDR3 protein has one entry. The repertoire holds about 520,000 distinct CDR3 sequences, with 12% as singletons. As to time point: newly diagnosed GD, antithyroid drugs for less than 3 months. The TCR library used RNA extracted from PBMCs. The patients were enrolled through endocrinology in Xi'an, China. The data also belong to a second study, concerning T cells in Graves' hyperthyroidism and ophthalmopathy.

The J gene is TRBJ1-1, the V gene TRBV7-8; D ambiguous. The starting material was peripheral blood mononuclear cells (PBMCs), obtained at new diagnosis, from a patient treated with antithyroid drugs. The origin of this receptor is a woman under 40 with Graves disease. DNA of the CDR3: TGTGCCAGCAGCCAAACTTTAGGCCTCGGGTTCGAAGCTTTCTTT. It yields the protein CASSQTLGLGFEAFF. Complete variable domain (other parts from reference TRBV7-8 and TRBJ1-1): GAGVSQSPRYKVAKRGQDVALRCDPISGHVSLFWYQQALGQGPEFLTYFQNEAQLDKSGLPSDRFFAERPEGSVSTLKIQRTQQEDSAVYLCASSQTLGLGFEAFFGQGTRLTVV.